These 11 T cell receptor beta chains originate from one sample sequenced in a study of T cell repertoires in cytomegalovirus infection. One entry per CDR3 protein results from TCRdb running MiXCR on the reads. The sample lists approximately 140,000 distinct CDR3 sequences; approximately 8.8% were seen once. The sample taken for sequencing was PBMCs. The source is a human donor in good health (CMV status not recorded). Some clones in this sample may be carry-over from other donors' samples.

This clonotype was observed many times. V usage is TRBV5-1 and J usage is TRBJ2-7; TRBD1 agrees at 11 bases. Trimming removed 2 bases from V and 2 bases from J; junction bases left unmatched: 15. The CDR3 spans 19 residues. Germline V gene sequence: CDR1 SGHRS, CDR2 YFSETQ. This CDR3 is CASSLLLGTGGLSTYEQYF. The CDR3 nucleotides read TGCGCCAGCAGCTTATTACTCGGGACAGGGGGTTTATCTACCTACGAGCAGTACTTC.

This clonotype was detected many times. This chain links TRBV25-1 with TRBJ2-1; no clear D gene. The CDR3 contains 16 residues. Germline-derived CDR1 and CDR2 are MGHDK and SYGVNS. Trimming left V 3 bases short and J 6 bases short, with 18 bases between. Here the CDR3 DNA reads TGTGCCAGCAGTGATCCCAGGCCCTCTTCTTCCAATGAGCAGTTCTTC. This translates into CASSDPRPSSSNEQFF.

This clonotype was seen at least ten times. The gene calls are TRBV28 and TRBJ2-2; 13 nucleotides line up with TRBD2. Germline lookup yields CDR1 MDHEN and CDR2 SYDVKM. J gave up 6 bases and V 5 bases, and 3 bases lay outside the gene matches. The CDR3 covers 15 residues. The chain's CDR3 is CASSQLAGGPGELFF. CDR3 coding DNA: TGTGCCAGCAGTCAACTAGCGGGGGGGCCCGGGGAGCTGTTTTTT.

The chain uses TRBV7-9 and TRBJ2-7; the D is unclear. V lost 2 bases, J lost 1 base, and 3 bases lay in between. The CDR3 contains 12 residues. Germline assignment: CDR1 SEHNR and CDR2 FQNEAQ (reference sequence). The CDR3 DNA reads as TGTGCCAGCAGCTTAAGGTCCTACGAGCAGTACTTC. It codes for CASSLRSYEQYF.

This clonotype was found many times. V is TRBV7-9 and J is TRBJ1-2; the D gene is possibly TRBD1 (5 bases). Between the trimmed V and J ends, which lost 1 base and 4 bases, there was a span of 7 bases. Germline-derived CDR1 and CDR2 are SEHNR and FQNEAQ (reference sequence). The CDR3 covers 13 residues. The CDR3 DNA is TGTGCCAGCAGCTTAGGACAGTTCTATGGCTACACCTTC. This translates into CASSLGQFYGYTF.

This clonotype has more than one count but fewer than ten. The chain recombines TRBV15 with TRBJ1-5; the D is unclear. Trimming stripped 0 bases from V and 6 bases from J, with 6 bases between. The V gene's germline CDR1 is LNHNV and CDR2 YYDKDF (reference sequence). The CDR3 has 13 amino acids. This CDR3 reads CATSRDLTQPQHF. The DNA of the CDR3 is TGTGCCACCAGCAGAGATCTGACTCAGCCCCAGCATTTT.

This clonotype was observed many times. The J gene is TRBJ1-1, the V gene TRBV7-9; D remains ambiguous. Germline V CDR1 and CDR2: SEHNR, FQNEAQ (reference sequence). This CDR3 spans 12 amino acids. Trimming took 2 bases from V and 2 from J, leaving 3 bases between them. CDR3 region: CASSLKNTEAFF. The CDR3 DNA sequence: TGTGCCAGCAGCTTAAAAAACACTGAAGCTTTCTTT.

This clonotype was recorded at least ten times. The chain recombines TRBV5-5 with TRBJ2-3; D unclear. Germline CDR1 is SGHKS and CDR2 is YYEKEE (reference sequence). Deletions cut 0 bases from V and 9 bases from J, with 11 bases between. The CDR3 is 13 amino acids. CDR3 sequence (DNA): TGTGCCAGCAGCTTGGTCTCCCCGGGCACGCAGTATTTT. Translating it yields CASSLVSPGTQYF.

A few counts support this clonotype. In nucleotides, the CDR3 is TGCAGTGCTAGGGACGGGGGGGCGGAACAAGAGACCCAGTACTTC. Amino acid sequence: CSARDGGAEQETQYF. The chain is built from TRBV20-1 and TRBJ2-5; 8 nucleotides agree with TRBD2. V was clipped by 3 bases and J by 2 bases; unmatched bases: 8. The CDR3 covers 15 residues. Germline V gene lookup returns CDR1 DFQATT and CDR2 SNEGSKA (reference sequence).

This clonotype was recorded at least ten times. This rearrangement joins TRBV14 to TRBJ1-6; D is unresolved. V was shortened by 0 bases and J by 0 bases, with 6 bases between the two germline ends. Germline V gene sequence: CDR1 SGHDN, CDR2 FVKESK. The CDR3 consists of 16 residues. Here the CDR3 DNA reads TGTGCCAGCAGCCAAGAGAGTAGCTCCTATAATTCACCCCTCCACTTT. It specifies CASSQESSSYNSPLHF. Complete variable domain (other parts from reference TRBV14 and TRBJ1-6): EAGVTQFPSHSVIEKGQTVTLRCDPISGHDNLYWYRRVMGKEIKFLLHFVKESKQDESGMPNNRFLAERTGGTYSTLKVQPAELEDSGVYFCASSQESSSYNSPLHFGNGTRLTVT.

This chain connects TRBV20-1 to TRBJ1-1, with D unresolved. Deletions cut 4 bases from V and 3 bases from J, with 9 bases between. The CDR3 totals 12 residues. Germline values: CDR1 DFQATT, CDR2 SNEGSKA (reference sequence). The CDR3, as DNA: TGCAGTGCTATACCCGCGGACACTGAAGCTTTCTTT. It yields the protein CSAIPADTEAFF.